One sample yielded the 27 T cell receptor beta chains listed below, sequenced in a study of cytomegalovirus exposure and HLA in healthy donors (dated 2017 in TCRdb). The library was prepared using the immunoSEQ multiplex PCR assay. For the multiplex PCR, a mixture combining 60 forward primers for TCR Vbeta segments and 13 reverse primers for TCR Jbeta segments was used. TCRdb carries this immuneACCESS record with in-frame sequences only. Its versions omit some clonotypes, under half of them owing to an unresolved V gene in the studies checked, with the rest unexplained. This sample is represented by around 170,000 clones; around 82% of them were singletons. Under 7.5% of the sample goes to the ten largest clones. The sample comprised PBMCs. Source of these receptors: a man aged 40-49 years in good health and CMV-seronegative.

The V call is TRBV21-1, the J call TRBJ2-3; no DNA check was done on the table's D call, TRBD2. TRBV21-1 is a pseudogene locus. CDR3 length: 16 amino acids. The CDR3: CASSNREGEETDTQYF. The CDR3 DNA reads as TGTGCCAGCAGCAACCGGGAGGGGGAGGAAACAGATACGCAGTATTTT.

The V call is TRBV6-1, the J call TRBJ2-5, with 13 bases matching TRBD2. There are 16 residues in the CDR3. Trimming at V came to 3 bases and at J to 7 bases, leaving 8 bases not matched to a gene. Germline loops: CDR1 MNHNS, CDR2 SASEGT. The CDR3 sequence: CASSERTSGGPGTQYF. The DNA of the CDR3 is TGTGCCAGCAGTGAGAGGACTAGCGGGGGTCCAGGGACCCAGTACTTC.

This clone was recorded a few times. The rearrangement uses TRBV19 and TRBJ1-5, with D possibly matching TRBD1 (5 bases). The V end lost 10 bases, the J end lost 5 bases, and 18 bases lay between the germline ends. The CDR3 spans 14 residues. Germline-derived CDR1 and CDR2 are LNHDA and SQIVND (reference sequence). The CDR3 is CATNWGGPDQPQHF. CDR3 DNA sequence: TGTGCCACCAACTGGGGGGGACCAGATCAGCCCCAGCATTTT.

The chain employs TRBV19 and TRBJ1-1, with D perhaps TRBD1 (5 bases). The CDR3 is 16 amino acids. Germline CDR1 and CDR2: LNHDA and SQIVND (reference sequence). The V end was cut by 5 bases, the J end by 5 bases, with 21 bases between. CDR3 sequence: CASSSGGGPLRTEAFF. DNA for the CDR3: TGTGCCAGTAGTTCTGGGGGAGGGCCCCTGAGGACTGAAGCTTTCTTT. The variable domain in full, with the rest retrieved from reference TRBV19 and TRBJ1-1, is DGGITQSPKYLFRKEGQNVTLSCEQNLNHDAMYWYRQDPGQGLRLIYYSQIVNDFQKGDIAEGYSVSREKKESFPLTVTSAQKNPTAFYLCASSSGGGPLRTEAFFGQGTRLTVV.

This chain links TRBV4-3 with TRBJ2-2; D gene unclear. Germline values: CDR1 LGHNA, CDR2 YSLEER. V shed 1 base and J shed 6 bases, with 9 bases lying between them. The CDR3 is 14 residues long. This CDR3 is CASSQGLFSGELFF. The CDR3 DNA follows: TGCGCCAGCAGCCAAGGTCTTTTTTCCGGGGAGCTGTTTTTT.

Of note for this clone: Germline and junction disagree at one end, which may indicate a read error. This rearrangement joins TRBV7-9 to TRBJ1-3; a weak D match, TRBD1 (5 bases). The CDR3 spans 12 residues. In germline, CDR1 is SEHNR, CDR2 FQNEAQ (reference sequence). CDR3 nucleotides: TGTTCCAGCGGGCAGGGAGGAAACACCATATATTTT. Amino acid sequence: CSSGQGGNTIYF.

This sequence joins TRBV5-4 and TRBJ2-7; D uncertain. CDR3 length equals 13 residues. CDR1 and CDR2 (germline): SGHNT, YYREEE (reference sequence). V was cut by 1 base and J by 2 bases, with 7 bases left in between. CDR3 loop: CASSLTGAYEQYF. The CDR3 bases are TGTGCCAGCAGCTTGACCGGAGCCTACGAGCAGTACTTC.

The J gene is TRBJ2-2, the V gene TRBV27, with 9 nucleotides matching TRBD2. The CDR3 runs to 14 residues. With 5 bases clipped from V and 6 bases from J, the junction kept 4 bases outside the gene matches. CDR1 is MNHEY and CDR2 is SMNVEV in the germline V gene (reference sequence). This chain's CDR3 is CASSIGGGAGELFF. The CDR3 DNA follows: TGTGCCAGCAGTATAGGCGGGGGGGCCGGGGAGCTGTTTTTT.

The chain carries TRBV15 and TRBJ2-7, with 7 bases identical to TRBD1. This CDR3 is 18 amino acids long. V gave up 1 base and J gave up 2 bases; unmatched junction bases: 14. CDR1 and CDR2 from the germline V gene are LNHNV and YYDKDF (reference sequence). The CDR3 region has the DNA TGTGCCACCAGCAGAGTATTCATGGTAGCAGGGGGTACCTACGAGCAGTACTTC. Its protein is CATSRVFMVAGGTYEQYF.

The genes are TRBV19 and TRBJ2-7, with 11 positions matching TRBD1. Per the germline V gene, CDR1 is LNHDA and CDR2 is SQIVND (reference sequence). The V gene end was trimmed by 9 bases and the J gene end by 4 bases; junction bases not matched to a gene: 5. The CDR3 sequence is 13 residues long. The CDR3 spells CARGTGGSYEQYF. The CDR3 coding sequence is TGTGCCAGGGGGACAGGGGGTTCATACGAGCAGTACTTC.

This clone was seen a single time. The gene calls are TRBV7-2 and TRBJ1-1, with 7 bases matching TRBD1. Germline CDR1 and CDR2: SGHTA and FQGNSA. V shed 5 bases, J shed 0 bases, and the junction held 6 bases outside the gene matches. The CDR3 runs 15 residues. As DNA, the CDR3 is TGTGCCAGCAGCATCACAGGGGAAATGAACACTGAAGCTTTCTTT. This sequence encodes CASSITGEMNTEAFF.

The V and J genes are TRBV6-5 and TRBJ2-7; unclear D gene. CDR1 is MNHEY, CDR2 SVGAGI, per germline. This CDR3 region has 14 residues. The V end lost 8 bases, the J end lost 0 bases, and 14 bases lay between the germline ends. The CDR3 region is CASCGRPSSYEQYF. The CDR3 nucleotides read TGTGCCAGCTGTGGCAGGCCAAGCTCCTACGAGCAGTACTTC.

The chain carries TRBV6-1 and TRBJ2-1, with 10 bases lining up with TRBD1. Germline V lookup: CDR1 MNHNS, CDR2 SASEGT. The CDR3 spans 14 residues. Losses at the gene ends were 3 bases for V and 8 bases for J; bases not matched to a gene: 4. CDR3 nucleotides: TGTGCCAGCAGTGAGGGACAGGGGAGCTATGAGCAGTTCTTC. This codes for CASSEGQGSYEQFF.

This chain links TRBV5-1 with TRBJ2-1; a weak D match, TRBD2 (5 bases). V gave up 3 bases and J gave up 7 bases, with 17 bases separating them. The CDR3 is made up of 15 amino acids. Per the germline V gene, CDR1 is SGHRS and CDR2 is YFSETQ. The CDR3 nucleotides read TGCGCCAGCAGCTCCATCGAGGCGAGAGGGAATGAGCAGTTCTTC. Residues: CASSSIEARGNEQFF.

This chain uses TRBV2 with TRBJ2-7; TRBD1 agrees at 7 bases. This CDR3 has 21 residues. Trimming removed 4 bases from V and 6 bases from J; junction bases left unmatched: 30. Germline V lookup: CDR1 SNHLY, CDR2 FYNNEI. The CDR3 DNA reads as TGTGCCAGCAGTGTAAAGGTATTGAGCGGACAGGTTTTCGGGGCGTCTCGCGAGCAGTACTTC. It codes for CASSVKVLSGQVFGASREQYF.

This clone was found a few times. A read error may account for a junction end that differs from germline. CDR3 coding DNA: TGTTCCAGCAGCTTAAACAGAGATACGCAGTATTTT. Translating gives CSSSLNRDTQYF. The chain recombines TRBV7-9 with TRBJ2-3; D is undetermined. CDR1 is SEHNR and CDR2 is FQNEAQ in the germline V gene (reference sequence). This CDR3 is built from 12 residues. Supplemented by reference TRBV7-9 and TRBJ2-3, the full variable domain reads DTGVSQNPRHKITKRGQNVTFRCDPISEHNRLYWYRQTLGQGPEFLTYFQNEAQLEKSRLLSDRFSAERPKGSFSTLEIQRTEQGDSAMYLCSSSLNRDTQYFGPGTRLTVL.

This clone has only one observation. This chain links TRBV7-2 with TRBJ2-2; the D gene is possibly TRBD1 (6 bases). Trimming removed 2 bases at V and 3 bases at J, with 10 bases between. Germline CDR1 is SGHTA and CDR2 is FQGNSA. This CDR3 is 15 amino acids long. For the CDR3, the DNA is TGTGCCAGCAGCTTACAGGGGCGGGACACCGGGGAGCTGTTTTTT. This codes for CASSLQGRDTGELFF.

The chain has TRBV5-4 and TRBJ1-2, with D perhaps TRBD1 (6 bases). V gave up 4 bases and J gave up 0 bases, with 13 bases separating them. CDR3 size: 15 residues. CDR1 and CDR2 from the germline V gene are SGHNT and YYREEE (reference sequence). CDR3: CASSEDSRANYGYTF. DNA for the CDR3: TGTGCCAGCAGCGAGGACAGTAGAGCTAACTATGGCTACACCTTC.

This clone has just a few counts. V gene TRBV6-1 combines with J gene TRBJ2-5; D unclear. The germline V and J ends were trimmed by 5 bases and 2 bases, with 12 bases remaining between them. The CDR3 runs to 14 residues. Looked up from germline, CDR1 is MNHNS and CDR2 is SASEGT. In nucleotides, the CDR3 is TGTGCCAGCAGTCCAGACTCTACTCAAGAGACCCAGTACTTC. Translating gives CASSPDSTQETQYF.

The chain employs TRBV19 and TRBJ1-6, with D possibly TRBD1 on 5 matching bases. Germline lookup yields CDR1 LNHDA and CDR2 SQIVND (reference sequence). V shed 5 bases and J shed 14 bases, with 10 bases lying between them. The CDR3 is 11 amino acids. The CDR3: CASSQKGSLHF. In DNA form, the CDR3 reads TGTGCCAGTAGTCAAAAGGGGTCCCTCCACTTT.

The V and J genes are TRBV28 and TRBJ2-1, with 12 bases lining up with TRBD1. There are 16 residues in the CDR3. V gave up 6 bases and J gave up 6 bases; unmatched junction bases: 9. Germline CDR1 reads MDHEN; CDR2 reads SYDVKM. CDR3 amino acids: CASSGPGQGAGNEQFF. DNA for the CDR3: TGTGCCAGCAGCGGGCCGGGACAGGGGGCTGGCAATGAGCAGTTCTTC.

The J gene is TRBJ2-3, the V gene TRBV19, with D possibly matching TRBD2 (6 bases). V was trimmed by 7 bases and J by 2 bases, leaving 13 bases between them. The CDR3 length is 14 residues. Per the germline V gene, CDR1 is LNHDA and CDR2 is SQIVND (reference sequence). The CDR3 DNA sequence: TGTGCCAGTACTCATCGGGGGTCCACAGATACGCAGTATTTT. Protein: CASTHRGSTDTQYF. Using reference TRBV19 and TRBJ2-3 for the parts outside the CDR3, the full variable domain is DGGITQSPKYLFRKEGQNVTLSCEQNLNHDAMYWYRQDPGQGLRLIYYSQIVNDFQKGDIAEGYSVSREKKESFPLTVTSAQKNPTAFYLCASTHRGSTDTQYFGPGTRLTVL.

The rearrangement links TRBV7-2 to TRBJ2-7; D gene uncertain. This CDR3 has 11 residues. V was cut by 0 bases and J by 7 bases, with 4 bases left in between. CDR1 is SGHTA, CDR2 FQGNSA, per germline. For the CDR3, the DNA is TGTGCCAGCAGCTTAGCCCGGGAGCAGTACTTC. Protein product: CASSLAREQYF.

This clone occurred a few times. The gene calls are TRBV29-1 and TRBJ1-1; tentative D call: TRBD1 (6 bases). The length of the CDR3 is 13 residues. Germline V CDR1 and CDR2: SQVTM, ANQGSEA. Trimming took 5 bases from V and 0 from J, leaving 10 bases between them. The DNA for the CDR3 is TGCAGCGTTACGGGACACTTGAACACTGAAGCTTTCTTT. Residues: CSVTGHLNTEAFF. The full variable domain, rest sourced from reference TRBV29-1 and TRBJ1-1, is SAVISQKPSRDICQRGTSLTIQCQVDSQVTMMFWYRQQPGQSLTLIATANQGSEATYESGFVIDKFPISRPNLTFSTLTVSNMSPEDSSIYLCSVTGHLNTEAFFGQGTRLTVV.

The chain couples TRBV5-4 to TRBJ2-1, with 8 nucleotides matching TRBD2. CDR1 and CDR2 from the germline V gene are SGHNT and YYREEE (reference sequence). J lost 6 bases, V lost 5 bases, and 16 bases had no gene match. The CDR3 loop spans 17 amino acids. CDR3 bases: TGTGCCAGCAGTCTCGGATCTCCGGGACTAGTGACCAATGAGCAGTTCTTC. Translated: CASSLGSPGLVTNEQFF.

The chain uses TRBV5-6 and TRBJ1-5, with D hard to call. CDR1 is SGHDT, CDR2 YYEEEE, per germline. The V and J ends lost 4 bases and 0 bases respectively, with 11 bases between them. The CDR3 covers 15 residues. Here the CDR3 reads CASSPRAYSNQPQHF. The DNA for the CDR3 is TGTGCCAGCAGCCCTCGCGCTTATAGCAATCAGCCCCAGCATTTT.

The table lists this clone with a count of one. The rearrangement joins TRBV27 to TRBJ1-5; 7 bases are a match to TRBD1. Germline values: CDR1 MNHEY, CDR2 SMNVEV (reference sequence). Trimming cost V 4 bases and J 11 bases; bases outside gene matches: 11. The CDR3 spans 14 residues. The chain's CDR3 is CASSSGTVLGAQHF. The CDR3 DNA follows: TGTGCCAGCAGTTCCGGGACAGTCCTAGGGGCCCAGCATTTT.